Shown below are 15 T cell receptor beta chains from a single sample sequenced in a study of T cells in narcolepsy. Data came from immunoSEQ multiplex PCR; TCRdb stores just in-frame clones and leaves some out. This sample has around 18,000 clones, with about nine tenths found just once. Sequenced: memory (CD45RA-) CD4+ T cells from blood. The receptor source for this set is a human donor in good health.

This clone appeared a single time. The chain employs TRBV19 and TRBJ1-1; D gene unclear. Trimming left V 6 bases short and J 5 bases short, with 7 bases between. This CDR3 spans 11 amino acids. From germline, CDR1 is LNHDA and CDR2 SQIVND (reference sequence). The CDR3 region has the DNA TGTGCCAGTAGGACTTGGACTGAAGCTTTCTTT. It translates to CASRTWTEAFF.

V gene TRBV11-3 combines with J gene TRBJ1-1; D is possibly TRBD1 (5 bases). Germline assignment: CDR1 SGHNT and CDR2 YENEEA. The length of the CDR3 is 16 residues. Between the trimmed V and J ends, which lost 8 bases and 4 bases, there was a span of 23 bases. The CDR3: CASAKGTAARSTEAFF. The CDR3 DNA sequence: TGTGCCAGCGCTAAGGGGACGGCTGCCCGTAGCACTGAAGCTTTCTTT.

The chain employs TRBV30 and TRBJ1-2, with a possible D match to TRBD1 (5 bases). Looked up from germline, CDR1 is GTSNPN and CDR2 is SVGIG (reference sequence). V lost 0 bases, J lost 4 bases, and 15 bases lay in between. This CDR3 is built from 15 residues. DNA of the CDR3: TGTGCCTGGAGTGTGCAGGCGATAAGGGGCTATGGCTACACCTTC. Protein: CAWSVQAIRGYGYTF.

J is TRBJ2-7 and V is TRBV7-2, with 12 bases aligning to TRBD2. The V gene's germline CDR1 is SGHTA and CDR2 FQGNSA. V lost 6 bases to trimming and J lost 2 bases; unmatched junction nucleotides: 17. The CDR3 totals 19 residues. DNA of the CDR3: TGTGCCAGCAGACCTTACTCTCTAGCGGGAGGGAGCGCGGCCTACGAGCAGTACTTC. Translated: CASRPYSLAGGSAAYEQYF.

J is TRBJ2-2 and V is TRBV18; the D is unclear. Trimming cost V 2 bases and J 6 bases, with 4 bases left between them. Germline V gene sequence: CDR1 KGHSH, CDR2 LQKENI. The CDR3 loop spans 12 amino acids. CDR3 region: CASSPSPGELFF. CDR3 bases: TGTGCCAGCTCACCATCCCCCGGGGAGCTGTTTTTT.

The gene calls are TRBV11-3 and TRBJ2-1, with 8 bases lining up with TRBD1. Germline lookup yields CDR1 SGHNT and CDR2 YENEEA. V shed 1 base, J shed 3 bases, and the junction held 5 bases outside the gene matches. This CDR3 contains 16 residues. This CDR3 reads CASSLAPGQDYNEQFF. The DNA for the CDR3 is TGTGCCAGCAGCTTAGCGCCGGGACAGGACTACAATGAGCAGTTCTTC. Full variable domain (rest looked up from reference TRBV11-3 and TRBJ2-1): EAGVVQSPRYKIIEKKQPVAFWCNPISGHNTLYWYLQNLGQGPELLIRYENEEAVDDSQLPKDRFSAERLKGVDSTLKIQPAELGDSAVYLCASSLAPGQDYNEQFFGPGTRLTVL.

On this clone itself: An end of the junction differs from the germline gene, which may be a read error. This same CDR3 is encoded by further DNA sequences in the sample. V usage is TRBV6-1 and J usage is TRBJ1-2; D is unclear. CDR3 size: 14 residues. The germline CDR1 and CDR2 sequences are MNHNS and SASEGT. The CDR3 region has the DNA TGTGCCAGCAGTGAAGCGGGAGGGAACTATGGCTACACCTTT. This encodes CASSEAGGNYGYTF.

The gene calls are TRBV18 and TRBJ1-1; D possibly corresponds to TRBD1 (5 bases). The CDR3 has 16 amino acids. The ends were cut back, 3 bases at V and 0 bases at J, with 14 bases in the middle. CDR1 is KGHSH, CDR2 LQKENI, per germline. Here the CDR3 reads CASSPNVQGLNTEAFF. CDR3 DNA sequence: TGTGCCAGCTCACCGAACGTCCAGGGATTGAACACTGAAGCTTTCTTT.

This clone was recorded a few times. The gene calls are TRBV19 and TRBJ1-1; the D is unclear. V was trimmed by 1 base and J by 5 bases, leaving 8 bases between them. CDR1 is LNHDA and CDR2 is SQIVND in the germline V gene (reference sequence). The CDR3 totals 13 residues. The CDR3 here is CASSIGGGTEAFF. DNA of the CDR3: TGTGCCAGTAGTATAGGGGGAGGAACTGAAGCTTTCTTT.

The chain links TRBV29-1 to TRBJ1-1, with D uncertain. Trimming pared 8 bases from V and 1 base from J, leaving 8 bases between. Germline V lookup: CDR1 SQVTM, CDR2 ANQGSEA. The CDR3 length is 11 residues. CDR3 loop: CSLMKNTEAFF. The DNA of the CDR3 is TGCAGCCTTATGAAGAACACTGAAGCTTTCTTT.

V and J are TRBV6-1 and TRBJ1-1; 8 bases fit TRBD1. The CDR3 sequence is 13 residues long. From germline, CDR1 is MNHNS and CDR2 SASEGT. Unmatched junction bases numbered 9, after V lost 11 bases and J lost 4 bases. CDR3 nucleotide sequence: TGTGCCGGTAGACTGGACAGGGTCACTGAAGCTTTCTTT. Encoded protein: CAGRLDRVTEAFF.

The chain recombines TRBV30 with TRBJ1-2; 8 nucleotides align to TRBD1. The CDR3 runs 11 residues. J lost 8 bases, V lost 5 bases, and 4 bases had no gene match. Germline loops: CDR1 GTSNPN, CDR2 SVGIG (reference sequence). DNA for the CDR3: TGTGCCTGGGGACAGGGTGTGGGCTACACCTTC. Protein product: CAWGQGVGYTF. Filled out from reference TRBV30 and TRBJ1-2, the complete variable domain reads SQTIHQWPATLVQPVGSPLSLECTVEGTSNPNLYWYRQAAGRGLQLLFYSVGIGQISSEVPQNLSASRPQDRQFILSSKKLLLSDSGFYLCAWGQGVGYTFGSGTRLTVV.

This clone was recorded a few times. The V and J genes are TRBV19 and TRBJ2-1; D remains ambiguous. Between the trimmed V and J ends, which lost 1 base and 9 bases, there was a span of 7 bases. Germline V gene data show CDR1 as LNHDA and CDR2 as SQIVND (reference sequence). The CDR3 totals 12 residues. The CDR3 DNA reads TGTGCCAGTAGTATAGGTGCATTTGAGCAGTTCTTC. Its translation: CASSIGAFEQFF. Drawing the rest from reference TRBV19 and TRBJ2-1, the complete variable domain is DGGITQSPKYLFRKEGQNVTLSCEQNLNHDAMYWYRQDPGQGLRLIYYSQIVNDFQKGDIAEGYSVSREKKESFPLTVTSAQKNPTAFYLCASSIGAFEQFFGPGTRLTVL.

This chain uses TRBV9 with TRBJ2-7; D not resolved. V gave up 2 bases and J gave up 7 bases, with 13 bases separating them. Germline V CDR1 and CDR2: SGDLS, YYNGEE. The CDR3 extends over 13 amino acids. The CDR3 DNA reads TGTGCCAGCAGCGTTTTCGTCGATGGTGAGCAGTACTTC. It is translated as CASSVFVDGEQYF.

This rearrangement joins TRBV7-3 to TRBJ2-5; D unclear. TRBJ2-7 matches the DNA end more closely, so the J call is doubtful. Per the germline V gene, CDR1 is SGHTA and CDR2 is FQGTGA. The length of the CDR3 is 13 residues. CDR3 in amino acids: CASSFTLSYEQYF. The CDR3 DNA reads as TGTGCCAGCAGCTTCACCTTGAGCTACGAGCAGTACTTC.